Ten or more counts support the clone carrying this T cell receptor (beta chain). Antigen unknown. CDR3 length: 14 residues. CDR1 MGHDK and CDR2 SYGVNS come from the germline V gene. V was cut by 6 bases and J by 1 base, with 9 bases left in between. 5'RACE template switching produced TCR cDNA carrying a universal primer site and UMIs. From the 5' RACE reads, TCRdb called clonotypes with MiXCR, one entry per CDR3 protein. The sample yields about 220,000 distinct CDR3 sequences, roughly 3% seen once. The data were taken from a study of T cells after yellow fever vaccination. Overall study findings and caveats: CD4 and CD8 compartments shared a small share of clonotypes, likely from convergent recombination. Researchers cautioned that FACS-sorted repertoires could harbor abundant clonotypes contaminating from the bulk population.

The sequencing used CD4+ T cells sorted from PBMCs, collected 10 days after the yellow fever booster vaccination. The chain is built from TRBV25-1 and TRBJ2-2, with D perhaps matching TRBD2 (5 bases). The receptor comes from a man between 18 and 29 years old who received the YFV17D yellow fever vaccine. The CDR3 DNA follows: TGTGCCAGCAGGGAGAGCGGGAACACCGGGGAGCTGTTTTTT. Translating gives CASRESGNTGELFF.